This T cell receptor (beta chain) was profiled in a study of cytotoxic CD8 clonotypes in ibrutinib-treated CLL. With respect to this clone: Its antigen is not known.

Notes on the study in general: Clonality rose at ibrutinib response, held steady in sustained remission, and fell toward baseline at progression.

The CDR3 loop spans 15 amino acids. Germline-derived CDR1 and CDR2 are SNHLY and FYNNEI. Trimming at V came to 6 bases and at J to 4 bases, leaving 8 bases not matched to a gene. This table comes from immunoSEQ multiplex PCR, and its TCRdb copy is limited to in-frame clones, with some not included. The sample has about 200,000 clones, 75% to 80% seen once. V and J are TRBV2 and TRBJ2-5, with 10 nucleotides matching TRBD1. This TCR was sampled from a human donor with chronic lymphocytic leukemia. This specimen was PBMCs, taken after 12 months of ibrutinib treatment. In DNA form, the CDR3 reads TGTGCCAGCAGAGCCGGGACAGGGGTCCGAGAGACCCAGTACTTC. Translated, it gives CASRAGTGVRETQYF.